Below, 17 T cell receptor beta chains from the same sample are listed, as sequenced in a study of blood T cell repertoires in COVID-19. This table comes from immunoSEQ multiplex PCR, and its TCRdb copy is limited to in-frame clones, with some not included. The top ten clones hold under 2% of a sample with about 320,000 clones, 85% of them seen once. Sequenced input: PBMCs or T cells enriched from blood (not recorded which). The receptors here all came from a woman aged 25 to 45 who had been exposed to COVID-19.

This CDR3 is CASSLVPGLETYEQYF. The CDR3 nucleotides read TGTGCCAGCAGCTTGGTCCCGGGACTAGAAACCTACGAGCAGTACTTC. The chain uses TRBV11-2 and TRBJ2-7, with 8 bases lining up with TRBD2. The CDR3 length is 16 residues. The V segment lost 3 bases and the J segment 2 bases; nucleotides outside the gene matches: 9. Germline CDR1 and CDR2: SGHAT and FQNNGV.

The CDR3 DNA reads TGTGCCAGCAGCTTGGCCGAGGCGGGTTCCGAGCAGTACTTC. Translating it yields CASSLAEAGSEQYF. V gene TRBV5-6 combines with J gene TRBJ2-7; perhaps TRBD2 as D (5 bases). The CDR3 runs to 14 residues. V was pared by 0 bases and J by 6 bases, with 13 bases between. The germline V gene has CDR1 SGHDT and CDR2 YYEEEE.

This rearrangement joins TRBV5-4 to TRBJ1-4; TRBD1 aligns across 10 bases. This CDR3 spans 14 amino acids. Germline assignment: CDR1 SGHNT and CDR2 YYREEE (reference sequence). The V gene end was trimmed by 0 bases and the J gene end by 8 bases; junction bases not matched to a gene: 1. CDR3 residues: CASSLGDRGEKLFF. The CDR3 DNA reads TGTGCCAGCAGCTTGGGGGACAGGGGCGAAAAACTGTTTTTT.

The J gene is TRBJ2-1, the V gene TRBV6-6, with 7 bases that match TRBD2. Germline V gene data show CDR1 as MNHNY and CDR2 as SVGAGI (reference sequence). J was trimmed by 5 bases and V by 2 bases; bases with no gene match: 6. This CDR3 is built from 15 residues. CDR3 DNA sequence: TGTGCCAGCAGTTACAACGCGGGAGTGGACAATGAGCAGTTCTTC. Its translation is CASSYNAGVDNEQFF.

The V gene is TRBV5-1, the J gene TRBJ1-3; D is unresolved. V lost 0 bases, J lost 1 base, and 5 bases lay in between. CDR3 length equals 14 residues. Germline V gives CDR1 SGHRS, CDR2 YFSETQ. The CDR3 spells CASSLGESGNTIYF. In nucleotides, the CDR3 is TGCGCCAGCAGCTTGGGGGAGTCTGGAAACACCATATATTTT.

This clone was picked up a small number of times. V is TRBV11-2 and J is TRBJ1-5; 7 bases map to TRBD1. The V gene's germline CDR1 is SGHAT and CDR2 FQNNGV. The CDR3 has 15 residues. V dropped 5 bases and J dropped 4; count of bases not matched to a gene: 8. The CDR3 DNA is TGTGCCAGCAGCACAGGGGCCATGGGGAATCAGCCCCAGCATTTT. Amino acid sequence: CASSTGAMGNQPQHF.

The chain is built from TRBV29-1 and TRBJ1-1, with 8 bases identical to TRBD1. With 6 bases clipped from V and 4 bases from J, the junction kept 7 bases outside the gene matches. The CDR3 is made up of 13 amino acids. Germline V gene data show CDR1 as SQVTM and CDR2 as ANQGSEA. Here the CDR3 reads CSVGMGTGTEAFF. DNA of the CDR3: TGCAGCGTGGGGATGGGGACAGGCACTGAAGCTTTCTTT.

The chain is built from TRBV28 and TRBJ2-2; 10 bases are a match to TRBD2. This CDR3 spans 15 amino acids. CDR1 is MDHEN, CDR2 SYDVKM, per germline. The V and J ends lost 3 bases and 4 bases, in that order; junction bases with no gene match: 2. The CDR3 here is CASSFSGRITGELFF. As DNA, the CDR3 is TGTGCCAGCAGTTTTAGCGGGAGGATCACCGGGGAGCTGTTTTTT.

The CDR3 DNA sequence: TGCGCCAGCAGTCGACAGGGGATGACTGAAGCTTTCTTT. It translates to CASSRQGMTEAFF. The chain links TRBV4-3 to TRBJ1-1; 8 nucleotides agree with TRBD1. CDR3 length: 13 amino acids. Germline assignment: CDR1 LGHNA and CDR2 YSLEER. V lost 6 bases, J lost 5 bases, and 5 bases stayed unmatched.

The V and J genes are TRBV28 and TRBJ1-2; TRBD1 agrees at 8 bases. Germline V gene lookup returns CDR1 MDHEN and CDR2 SYDVKM. The CDR3 consists of 15 residues. V shed 5 bases, J shed 6 bases, and the junction held 11 bases outside the gene matches. CDR3: CASSQQGANGHGYTF. Written as DNA, the CDR3 is TGTGCCAGCAGTCAGCAGGGGGCGAACGGACATGGCTACACCTTC.

The rearrangement uses TRBV4-1 and TRBJ1-4; D is uncertain. V gave up 1 base and J gave up 7 bases, with 16 bases separating them. The CDR3 runs to 16 residues. Germline CDR1 and CDR2: MGHRA and YSYEKL. This chain's CDR3 is CASSQGSPRLGEKLFF. CDR3 DNA sequence: TGCGCCAGCAGCCAAGGGTCGCCCAGGCTTGGTGAAAAACTGTTTTTT.

J is TRBJ2-5 and V is TRBV19; D call uncertain. V shed 4 bases and J shed 3 bases, with 6 bases lying between them. CDR1 LNHDA and CDR2 SQIVND come from the germline V gene (reference sequence). The CDR3 totals 12 residues. CDR3 DNA sequence: TGTGCCAGTAGTAGTAGAAAAGAGACCCAGTACTTC. It is translated as CASSSRKETQYF.

In its sample, this clone was seen a few times. V is TRBV5-1 and J is TRBJ1-3; D is possibly TRBD1 (6 bases). Germline lookup yields CDR1 SGHRS and CDR2 YFSETQ. This CDR3 is 15 amino acids long. V was cut by 1 base and J by 4 bases, with 12 bases left in between. CDR3 sequence: CASSLTGTTGNTIYF. Here the CDR3 DNA reads TGCGCCAGCAGCTTGACAGGGACAACCGGAAACACCATATATTTT.

The chain carries TRBV4-2 and TRBJ1-5; 8 bases fit TRBD1. Germline V CDR1 and CDR2: LGHNA, YNFKEQ. CDR3 length equals 15 residues. V lost 1 base to trimming and J lost 9 bases; unmatched junction nucleotides: 8. CDR3 region: CASSQGDRGVRPQHF. CDR3 bases: TGTGCCAGCAGCCAAGGAGACAGGGGTGTGAGGCCCCAGCATTTT.

This sequence joins TRBV9 and TRBJ2-3, with 9 nucleotides matching TRBD2. The CDR3 contains 16 residues. Germline CDR1 SGDLS, CDR2 YYNGEE. The ends lost 0 bases at V and 3 bases at J; junction bases unmatched: 5. For the CDR3, the DNA is TGTGCCAGCAGCGTAGGTCTAGCGGGGATGACAGATACGCAGTATTTT. Its translation is CASSVGLAGMTDTQYF.

The V gene is TRBV7-2, the J gene TRBJ2-5; 8 nucleotides match TRBD2. CDR3 length: 15 residues. CDR1 SGHTA and CDR2 FQGNSA come from the germline V gene. V was clipped by 1 base and J by 5 bases; unmatched bases: 6. This chain's CDR3 is CASSLVSGGGETQYF. CDR3 sequence (DNA): TGTGCCAGCAGCTTAGTAAGCGGGGGCGGGGAGACCCAGTACTTC.

V usage is TRBV19 and J usage is TRBJ2-3; 8 bases fit TRBD2. V trimming: 2 bases; J trimming: 0 bases; junction bases outside the gene matches: 4. CDR1 and CDR2 from the germline V gene are LNHDA and SQIVND (reference sequence). The length of the CDR3 is 16 residues. The CDR3 reads CASSILAGSSTDTQYF. CDR3 bases: TGTGCCAGTAGTATATTAGCGGGATCTAGCACAGATACGCAGTATTTT.